The 31 T cell receptor beta chains given below trace back to one sample, sequenced in a study of shared clonotypes between healthy human individuals. The naive CD8 population came from CD45RO-negative cells selected for CCR7, without terminally differentiated effector memory CD45RA+ cells. The method was immunoSEQ multiplex PCR; TCRdb's version includes in-frame clones alone and lacks a portion of them. The data hold about 2 million clones, with approximately 94% observed a single time. Sequencing was done on a sample of naive CD8+ T cells sorted from blood. The origin of the receptors is a young man in good health.

This chain links TRBV6-5 with TRBJ2-7; D possibly corresponds to TRBD2 (6 bases). The CDR3 contains 15 residues. Trimming took off 4 bases at V and 2 bases at J, with 15 bases between the two ends. The germline gives CDR1 MNHEY, CDR2 SVGAGI. CDR3 coding DNA: TGTGCCAGCAGTTGGTCCGGTGGAGGGGCCTACGAGCAGTACTTC. Protein: CASSWSGGGAYEQYF.

The chain has TRBV4-1 and TRBJ2-5; D is ambiguous. The V and J ends lost 2 bases and 3 bases respectively, with 13 bases between them. Germline CDR1 is MGHRA and CDR2 is YSYEKL. The CDR3 is made up of 15 amino acids. Here the CDR3 DNA reads TGCGCCAGCAGCCAACTGTCCCATAGAGAAGAGACCCAGTACTTC. It is translated as CASSQLSHREETQYF.

J is TRBJ2-3 and V is TRBV7-9; possibly TRBD2 for D (6 bases). Germline CDR1 is SEHNR and CDR2 is FQNEAQ (reference sequence). V was cut by 5 bases and J by 2 bases, with 20 bases left in between. The CDR3 consists of 17 residues. The CDR3 protein is CASSLGAEGTDTDTQYF. DNA for the CDR3: TGTGCCAGCAGCCTCGGAGCGGAGGGGACGGACACAGATACGCAGTATTTT. Drawing the rest from reference TRBV7-9 and TRBJ2-3, the complete variable domain is DTGVSQNPRHKITKRGQNVTFRCDPISEHNRLYWYRQTLGQGPEFLTYFQNEAQLEKSRLLSDRFSAERPKGSFSTLEIQRTEQGDSAMYLCASSLGAEGTDTDTQYFGPGTRLTVL.

Comments on this clone: This CDR3 is also generated by other DNA sequences in the sample. The V call is TRBV4-1, the J call TRBJ2-5; TRBD1 aligns across 7 bases. Germline assignment: CDR1 MGHRA and CDR2 YSYEKL. The CDR3 has 14 amino acids. V shed 1 base and J 3 bases; nucleotides not matched to a gene: 2. The CDR3 nucleotides are TGCGCCAGCAGCCAAGGAGGGGGCGAAGAGACCCAGTACTTC. Encoded protein: CASSQGGGEETQYF.

V usage is TRBV6-5 and J usage is TRBJ1-5, with 10 bases that match TRBD1. CDR1 is MNHEY and CDR2 is SVGAGI in the germline V gene. V gave up 9 bases and J gave up 5 bases; unmatched junction bases: 4. The CDR3 is 13 residues long. The CDR3 nucleotides are TGTGCCAGTCCCGGGACAGGGGATCAGCCCCAGCATTTT. It codes for CASPGTGDQPQHF.

The gene calls are TRBV30 and TRBJ2-1, with no clear D. Trimming took 0 bases from V and 9 from J, leaving 9 bases between them. The germline V gene encodes CDR1 GTSNPN and CDR2 SVGIG (reference sequence). This CDR3 spans 12 amino acids. The CDR3 here is CAWSVRWGEQFF. The CDR3 nucleotides are TGTGCCTGGAGTGTCCGGTGGGGTGAGCAGTTCTTC.

A remark on this clone: The same CDR3 arises from other DNA sequences in this sample as well. The chain combines TRBV7-9 with TRBJ1-1, with D unclear. Deletions cut 1 base from V and 1 base from J, with 7 bases between. This CDR3 has 14 amino acids. Germline CDR1 and CDR2: SEHNR and FQNEAQ (reference sequence). The chain's CDR3 is CASSLVLGNTEAFF. The CDR3 nucleotides read TGTGCCAGCAGCTTAGTTCTGGGGAACACTGAAGCTTTCTTT.

The CDR3: CASSPLGNYEQYF. For the CDR3, the DNA is TGTGCCAGCAGCCCCCTTGGGAACTACGAGCAGTACTTC. V gene TRBV5-4 combines with J gene TRBJ2-7; D uncertain. The CDR3 covers 13 residues. Germline CDR1 reads SGHNT; CDR2 reads YYREEE (reference sequence). Trimming took 4 bases from V and 3 from J, leaving 11 bases between them.

This chain uses TRBV7-9 with TRBJ2-1; no firm D call. CDR3 length equals 14 residues. Germline CDR1 SEHNR, CDR2 FQNEAQ (reference sequence). V lost 4 bases to trimming and J lost 6 bases, with 13 bases between them. CDR3 bases: TGTGCCAGCAGCTCAACCGACCCACTCAATGAGCAGTTCTTC. This codes for CASSSTDPLNEQFF.

This chain joins TRBV4-1 and TRBJ2-7; D may be TRBD1 or TRBD2 (5 bases each). Germline V gene sequence: CDR1 MGHRA, CDR2 YSYEKL. This CDR3 comprises 14 residues. Trimming cost V 1 base and J 6 bases, with 13 bases left between them. CDR3 protein: CASSQAGTMREQYF. As DNA, the CDR3 is TGCGCCAGCAGCCAAGCAGGGACCATGCGCGAGCAGTACTTC.

The gene calls are TRBV25-1 and TRBJ1-1; D is undetermined. CDR3 length equals 14 residues. Germline values: CDR1 MGHDK, CDR2 SYGVNS. V was trimmed by 3 bases and J by 0 bases, leaving 8 bases between them. CDR3 in amino acids: CASSDSGLNTEAFF. Here the CDR3 DNA reads TGTGCCAGCAGTGACTCAGGCCTGAACACTGAAGCTTTCTTT.

The chain combines TRBV6-1 with TRBJ2-1, with 8 bases lining up with TRBD1. V lost 2 bases, J lost 1 base, and 7 bases stayed unmatched. Germline CDR1 is MNHNS and CDR2 is SASEGT. The CDR3 sequence is 17 residues long. The CDR3, as DNA: TGTGCCAGCAGTGAATGGACAGGGATTGGGTCCTACAATGAGCAGTTCTTC. Its protein is CASSEWTGIGSYNEQFF.

The V and J genes are TRBV28 and TRBJ2-3; D not resolved. Deletions cut 6 bases from V and 2 bases from J, with 12 bases between. Germline CDR1 MDHEN, CDR2 SYDVKM. The length of the CDR3 is 14 residues. The CDR3 reads CASSTNRDTDTQYF. The CDR3 nucleotides read TGTGCCAGCAGCACCAACCGAGACACAGATACGCAGTATTTT.

The J gene is TRBJ2-3, the V gene TRBV10-3; tentative D call: TRBD2 (6 bases). This CDR3 is built from 17 residues. Trimming removed 0 bases at V and 4 bases at J, with 17 bases between. CDR1 and CDR2 from the germline V gene are ENHRY and SYGVKD. As DNA, the CDR3 is TGTGCCATCAGTGAGTCATGGCGGGATGAGACCCCAGATACGCAGTATTTT. Its protein product is CAISESWRDETPDTQYF.

The chain carries TRBV6-1 and TRBJ2-5, with TRBD1 as a possible D gene (5 bases). The J call may be faulty, since TRBJ2-7 better matches the DNA end. This CDR3 contains 13 residues. The germline CDR1 and CDR2 sequences are MNHNS and SASEGT. CDR3 sequence (DNA): TGTGCCAGCAGCCCAGGGTCAGGCTACGAGCAGTACTTC. It is translated as CASSPGSGYEQYF.

A note on this clone: This same CDR3 is encoded by further DNA sequences in the sample. V usage is TRBV4-3 and J usage is TRBJ2-1; perhaps TRBD1 as D (6 bases). Germline CDR1 is LGHNA and CDR2 is YSLEER. The CDR3 extends over 15 amino acids. V dropped 0 bases and J dropped 6 bases, with 12 bases sitting between them. The CDR3 spells CASSQEGAWGNEQFF. As DNA, the CDR3 is TGCGCCAGCAGCCAAGAGGGGGCATGGGGCAATGAGCAGTTCTTC.

The chain is built from TRBV2 and TRBJ1-2, with D perhaps matching TRBD1 (6 bases). V lost 6 bases, J lost 8 bases, and 10 bases lay in between. CDR1 and CDR2 (germline): SNHLY, FYNNEI. The CDR3 has 11 amino acids. The CDR3 loop reads CASSPTGGYTF. Here the CDR3 DNA reads TGTGCCAGCAGCCCAACAGGGGGCTACACCTTC.

For the CDR3, the DNA is TGTGCCAGCTCACCTCTGCACACCCCAGAGAACTATGGCTACACCTTC. This sequence encodes CASSPLHTPENYGYTF. The chain recombines TRBV18 with TRBJ1-2, with D hard to call. The CDR3 runs to 16 residues. Germline loops: CDR1 KGHSH, CDR2 LQKENI. With 3 bases removed from V and 2 bases from J, the gap between germline ends came to 16 bases.

This clone was counted a single time. The chain links TRBV29-1 to TRBJ2-5, with D tentatively TRBD1 (6 bases). The length of the CDR3 is 16 residues. The germline CDR1 and CDR2 sequences are SQVTM and ANQGSEA. V was pared by 7 bases and J by 1 base, with 22 bases between. The CDR3: CSAGLDSLTSQETQYF. CDR3 nucleotide sequence: TGCAGCGCTGGCTTGGACAGCCTGACTTCCCAAGAGACCCAGTACTTC.

The chain combines TRBV28 with TRBJ2-7; D is unclear. CDR3 length: 14 amino acids. Looked up from germline, CDR1 is MDHEN and CDR2 is SYDVKM. The V end was cut by 3 bases, the J end by 5 bases, with 14 bases between. CDR3 DNA sequence: TGTGCCAGCAGTTTTCCGCGGTTTCCCCACGAGCAGTACTTC. This sequence encodes CASSFPRFPHEQYF.

V is TRBV19 and J is TRBJ2-7; D not resolved. Germline CDR1 is LNHDA and CDR2 is SQIVND (reference sequence). The CDR3 has 15 amino acids. V lost 6 bases and J 2 bases, leaving 17 bases between the germline ends. Here the CDR3 reads CASSVRAFPTYEQYF. The CDR3 coding sequence is TGTGCCAGTAGCGTTCGGGCCTTCCCCACCTACGAGCAGTACTTC.

This rearrangement joins TRBV7-8 to TRBJ1-2; D may be TRBD1 (6 bases). CDR3 size: 15 residues. Trimming took 1 base from V and 3 from J, leaving 12 bases between them. Germline-derived CDR1 and CDR2 are SGHVS and FQNEAQ. The CDR3 here is CASSLGRDTHYGYTF. The CDR3 DNA sequence: TGTGCCAGCAGCTTAGGGCGGGACACCCACTATGGCTACACCTTC.

The chain couples TRBV7-2 to TRBJ2-7, with D perhaps assigned TRBD1 or TRBD2 (5 bases each). Germline loops: CDR1 SGHTA, CDR2 FQGNSA. The CDR3 runs 12 residues. V gave up 6 bases and J gave up 7 bases, with 13 bases separating them. CDR3 protein: CASSYRTGEQYF. The CDR3 DNA reads as TGTGCCAGCAGTTACAGGACGGGAGAGCAGTACTTC.

This chain connects TRBV2 to TRBJ2-3, with 7 nucleotides matching TRBD2. The CDR3 extends over 18 amino acids. The V gene's germline CDR1 is SNHLY and CDR2 FYNNEI. V shed 2 bases and J 3 bases; nucleotides not matched to a gene: 14. The CDR3 DNA follows: TGTGCCAGCAGTGAATGGGGCCTCGCGGGAGATCGTACAGATACGCAGTATTTT. Protein: CASSEWGLAGDRTDTQYF. Variable domain in full (rest from reference TRBV2 and TRBJ2-3): EPEVTQTPSHQVTQMGQEVILRCVPISNHLYFYWYRQILGQKVEFLVSFYNNEISEKSEIFDDQFSVERPDGSNFTLKIRSTKLEDSAMYFCASSEWGLAGDRTDTQYFGPGTRLTVL.

This chain connects TRBV6-1 to TRBJ1-6; 8 nucleotides align to TRBD1. The CDR3 is 14 residues long. Germline trimming cut 8 bases from V and 8 bases from J; bases unmatched to any gene: 8. Germline-derived CDR1 and CDR2 are MNHNS and SASEGT. For the CDR3, the DNA is TGTGCCAGCCAATTTACAGGGGGTTATTCACCCCTCCACTTT. Protein product: CASQFTGGYSPLHF.

CDR3 region: CASQLRGSSTDTQYF. The CDR3 DNA sequence: TGTGCCAGCCAACTTAGGGGATCTAGCACAGATACGCAGTATTTT. This chain links TRBV13 with TRBJ2-3; weak D call: TRBD1 (5 bases). This CDR3 has 15 amino acids. The V gene's germline CDR1 is PRHDT and CDR2 FYEKMQ (reference sequence). Trimming left V 8 bases short and J 0 bases short, with 15 bases between.

The genes are TRBV7-9 and TRBJ2-7, with 8 bases that match TRBD1. This CDR3 has 15 amino acids. The germline CDR1 and CDR2 sequences are SEHNR and FQNEAQ (reference sequence). V lost 5 bases, J lost 3 bases, and 9 bases stayed unmatched. For the CDR3, the DNA is TGTGCCAGCAGCCCGCTGGACAGGGCCGACTACGAGCAGTACTTC. Residues: CASSPLDRADYEQYF.

The table lists this clone with a count of one. The genes are TRBV7-9 and TRBJ2-5; D unresolved. The germline V gene encodes CDR1 SEHNR and CDR2 FQNEAQ (reference sequence). Deletions cut 1 base from V and 10 bases from J, with 13 bases between. The CDR3 runs to 13 residues. In DNA, the CDR3 is TGTGCCAGCAGCTTAGATTTGGCGCCGGACCAGTACTTC. Amino acid sequence: CASSLDLAPDQYF.

The chain carries TRBV4-1 and TRBJ2-7; the D gene is possibly TRBD1 (5 bases). The germline gives CDR1 MGHRA, CDR2 YSYEKL. The CDR3 has 15 residues. V was cut by 4 bases and J by 5 bases, with 18 bases left in between. The CDR3 loop is CASSPKRGQSNEQYF. Here the CDR3 DNA reads TGCGCCAGCAGCCCCAAAAGGGGCCAGTCTAACGAGCAGTACTTC.

The chain recombines TRBV7-6 with TRBJ2-7, with TRBD2 matching 11 bases. Germline values: CDR1 SGHVS, CDR2 FNYEAQ. The CDR3 has 16 residues. V lost 4 bases to trimming and J lost 6 bases; unmatched junction nucleotides: 11. CDR3 region: CASSSETSGIPLEQYF. DNA of the CDR3: TGTGCCAGCAGCTCCGAGACTAGCGGGATTCCCCTCGAGCAGTACTTC.

The chain employs TRBV19 and TRBJ2-5; 7 nucleotides agree with TRBD1. The junction had 4 bases not matched to a gene; V was cut back by 11 bases and J by 4 bases. Germline V lookup: CDR1 LNHDA, CDR2 SQIVND (reference sequence). This CDR3 has 11 amino acids. The CDR3 DNA sequence: TGTGCCGGCAGGGGGAGAGAGACCCAGTACTTC. Translation: CAGRGRETQYF.